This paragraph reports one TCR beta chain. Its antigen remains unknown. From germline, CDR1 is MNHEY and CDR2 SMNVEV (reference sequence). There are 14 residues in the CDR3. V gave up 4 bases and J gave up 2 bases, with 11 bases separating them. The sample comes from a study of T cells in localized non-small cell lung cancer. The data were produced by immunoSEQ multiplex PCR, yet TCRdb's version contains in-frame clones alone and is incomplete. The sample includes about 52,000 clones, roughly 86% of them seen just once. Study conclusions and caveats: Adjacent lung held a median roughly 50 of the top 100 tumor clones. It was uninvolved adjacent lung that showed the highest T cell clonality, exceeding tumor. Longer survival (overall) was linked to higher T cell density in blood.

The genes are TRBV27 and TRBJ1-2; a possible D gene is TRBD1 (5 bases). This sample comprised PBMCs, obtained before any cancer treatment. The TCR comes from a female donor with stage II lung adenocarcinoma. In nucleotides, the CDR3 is TGTGCCAGCAGTTGGGACCGCGGAAACTATGGCTACACCTTC. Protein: CASSWDRGNYGYTF.